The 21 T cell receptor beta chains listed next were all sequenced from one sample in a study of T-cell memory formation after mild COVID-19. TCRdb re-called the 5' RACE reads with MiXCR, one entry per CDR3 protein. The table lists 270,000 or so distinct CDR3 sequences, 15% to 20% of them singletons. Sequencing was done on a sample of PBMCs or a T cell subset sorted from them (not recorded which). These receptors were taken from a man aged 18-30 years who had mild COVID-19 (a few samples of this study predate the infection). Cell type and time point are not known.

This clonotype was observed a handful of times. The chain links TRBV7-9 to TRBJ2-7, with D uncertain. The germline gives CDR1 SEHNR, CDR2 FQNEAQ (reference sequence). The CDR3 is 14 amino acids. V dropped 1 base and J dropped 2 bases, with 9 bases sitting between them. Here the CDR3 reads CASSLEGTPYEQYF. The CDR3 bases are TGTGCCAGCAGCTTAGAGGGAACCCCCTACGAGCAGTACTTC. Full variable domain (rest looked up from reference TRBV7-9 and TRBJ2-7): DTGVSQNPRHKITKRGQNVTFRCDPISEHNRLYWYRQTLGQGPEFLTYFQNEAQLEKSRLLSDRFSAERPKGSFSTLEIQRTEQGDSAMYLCASSLEGTPYEQYFGPGTRLTVT.

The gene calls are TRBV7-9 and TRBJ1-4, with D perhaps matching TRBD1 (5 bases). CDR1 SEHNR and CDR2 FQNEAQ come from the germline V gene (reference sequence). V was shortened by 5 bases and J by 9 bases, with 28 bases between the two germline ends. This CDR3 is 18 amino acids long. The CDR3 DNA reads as TGTGCCAGCAGCGAACCCGGGACCGAAACCTCGCGGGGTCAAAAACTGTTTTTT. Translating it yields CASSEPGTETSRGQKLFF.

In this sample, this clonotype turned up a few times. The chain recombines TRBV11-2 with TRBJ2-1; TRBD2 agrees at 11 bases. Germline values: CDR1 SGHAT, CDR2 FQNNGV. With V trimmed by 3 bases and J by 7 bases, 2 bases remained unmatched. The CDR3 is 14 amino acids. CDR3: CASSLIAGGNEQFF. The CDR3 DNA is TGTGCCAGCAGCTTGATAGCGGGGGGGAATGAGCAGTTCTTC.

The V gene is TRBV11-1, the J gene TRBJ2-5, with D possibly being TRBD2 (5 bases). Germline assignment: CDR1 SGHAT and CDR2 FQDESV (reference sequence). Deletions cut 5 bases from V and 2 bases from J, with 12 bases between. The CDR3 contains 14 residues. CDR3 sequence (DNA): TGTGCCAGCAGCGCGCCGGGATTACAAGAGACCCAGTACTTC. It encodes CASSAPGLQETQYF.

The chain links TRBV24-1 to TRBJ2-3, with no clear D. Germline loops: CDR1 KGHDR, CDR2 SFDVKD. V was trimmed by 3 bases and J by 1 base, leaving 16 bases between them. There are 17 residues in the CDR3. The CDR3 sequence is CATSDGLPPGGTDTQYF. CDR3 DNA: TGTGCCACCAGTGATGGTCTCCCCCCAGGCGGCACAGATACGCAGTATTTT.

CDR3: CASSPAHGGGYNEQFF. As DNA, the CDR3 is TGTGCCAGCAGCCCCGCTCACGGGGGGGGGTACAATGAGCAGTTCTTC. The chain has TRBV7-2 and TRBJ2-1; 8 bases align to TRBD2. V shed 5 bases and J 4 bases; nucleotides not matched to a gene: 10. Germline CDR1 is SGHTA and CDR2 is FQGNSA. This CDR3 is 16 amino acids long.

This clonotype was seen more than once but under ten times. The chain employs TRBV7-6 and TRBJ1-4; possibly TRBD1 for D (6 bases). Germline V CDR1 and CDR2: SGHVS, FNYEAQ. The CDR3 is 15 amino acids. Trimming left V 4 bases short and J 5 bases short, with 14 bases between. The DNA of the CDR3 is TGTGCCAGCAGCTCGAACAGGGCTACAAATGAAAAACTGTTTTTT. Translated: CASSSNRATNEKLFF.

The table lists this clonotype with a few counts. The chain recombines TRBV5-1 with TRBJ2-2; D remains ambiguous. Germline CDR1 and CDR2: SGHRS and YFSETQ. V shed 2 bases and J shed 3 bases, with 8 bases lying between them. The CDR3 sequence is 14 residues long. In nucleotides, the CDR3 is TGCGCCAGCAGCTTTAGGCAGGACACCGGGGAGCTGTTTTTT. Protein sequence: CASSFRQDTGELFF.

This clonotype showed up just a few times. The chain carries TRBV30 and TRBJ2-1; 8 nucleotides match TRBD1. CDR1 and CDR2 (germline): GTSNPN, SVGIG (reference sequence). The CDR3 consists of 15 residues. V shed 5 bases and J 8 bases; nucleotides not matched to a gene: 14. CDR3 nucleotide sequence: TGTGCCTGGGGGACCGGGACAGGAGTTGTCTATGAGCAGTTCTTC. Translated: CAWGTGTGVVYEQFF.

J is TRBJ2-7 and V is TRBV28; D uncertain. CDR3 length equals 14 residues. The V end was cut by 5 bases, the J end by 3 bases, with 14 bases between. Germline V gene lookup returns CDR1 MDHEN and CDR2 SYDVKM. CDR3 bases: TGTGCCAGCAGTCCGTCCGGGCCATACTACGAGCAGTACGTC. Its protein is CASSPSGPYYEQYV.

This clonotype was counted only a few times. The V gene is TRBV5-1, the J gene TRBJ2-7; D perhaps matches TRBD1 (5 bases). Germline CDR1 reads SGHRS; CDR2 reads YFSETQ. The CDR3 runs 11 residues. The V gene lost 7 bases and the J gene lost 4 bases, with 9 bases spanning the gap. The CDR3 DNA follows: TGCGCCAGCCGCAGGGCGTACGAGCAGTACTTC. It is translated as CASRRAYEQYF.

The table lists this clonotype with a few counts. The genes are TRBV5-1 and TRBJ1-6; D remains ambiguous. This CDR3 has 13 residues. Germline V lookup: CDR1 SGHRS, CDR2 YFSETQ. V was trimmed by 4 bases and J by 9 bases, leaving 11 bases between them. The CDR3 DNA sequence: TGCGCCAGCAGCGCCGGCCTCGGTTCACCCCTCCACTTT. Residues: CASSAGLGSPLHF.

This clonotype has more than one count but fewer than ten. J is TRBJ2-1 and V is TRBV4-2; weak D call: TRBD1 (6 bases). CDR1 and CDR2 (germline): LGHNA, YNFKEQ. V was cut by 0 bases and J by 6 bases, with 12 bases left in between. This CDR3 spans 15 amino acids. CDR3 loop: CASSQEWRGGNEQFF. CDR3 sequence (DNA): TGTGCCAGCAGCCAAGAGTGGAGAGGGGGCAATGAGCAGTTCTTC.

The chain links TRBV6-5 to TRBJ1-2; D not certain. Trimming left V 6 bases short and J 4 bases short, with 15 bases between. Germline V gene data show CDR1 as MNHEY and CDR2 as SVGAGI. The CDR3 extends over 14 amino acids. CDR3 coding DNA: TGTGCCAGCAGCATTGGGCGGCTGCCCTATGGCTACACCTTC. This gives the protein CASSIGRLPYGYTF.

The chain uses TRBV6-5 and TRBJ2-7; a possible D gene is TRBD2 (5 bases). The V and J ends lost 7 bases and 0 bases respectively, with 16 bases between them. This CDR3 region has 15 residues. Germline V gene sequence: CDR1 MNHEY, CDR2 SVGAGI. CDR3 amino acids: CASTPGIPLSYEQYF. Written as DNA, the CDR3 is TGTGCCAGCACCCCGGGGATTCCTCTCTCCTACGAGCAGTACTTC.

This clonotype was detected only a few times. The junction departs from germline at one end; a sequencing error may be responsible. The CDR3, as DNA: TGTGCCACCAGCGGAGACAGGGTCCCCGTCGGGGAGCTGTTTTTT. Amino acid sequence: CATSGDRVPVGELFF. The chain joins TRBV15 to TRBJ2-2; 7 nucleotides match TRBD1. CDR1 is LNHNV and CDR2 is YYDKDF in the germline V gene (reference sequence). The CDR3 covers 15 residues.

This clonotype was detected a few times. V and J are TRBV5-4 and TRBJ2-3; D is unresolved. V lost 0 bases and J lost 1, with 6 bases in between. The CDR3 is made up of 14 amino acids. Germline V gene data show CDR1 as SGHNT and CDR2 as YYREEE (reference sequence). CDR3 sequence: CASSLGYRTDTQYF. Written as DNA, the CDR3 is TGTGCCAGCAGCTTGGGTTACCGCACAGATACGCAGTATTTT.

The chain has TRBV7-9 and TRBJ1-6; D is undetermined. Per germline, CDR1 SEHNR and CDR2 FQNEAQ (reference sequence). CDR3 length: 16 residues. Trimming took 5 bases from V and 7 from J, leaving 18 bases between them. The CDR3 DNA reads TGTGCCAGCAGCCCCCTTGGCCGAGGGTCCAATTCACCCCTCCACTTT. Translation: CASSPLGRGSNSPLHF.

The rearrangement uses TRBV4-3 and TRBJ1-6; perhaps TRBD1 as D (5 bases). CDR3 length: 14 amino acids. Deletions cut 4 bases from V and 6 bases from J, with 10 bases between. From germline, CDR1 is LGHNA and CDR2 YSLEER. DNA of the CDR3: TGCGCCAGCAGCCGGGACTCCGTTAATTCACCCCTCCACTTT. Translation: CASSRDSVNSPLHF.

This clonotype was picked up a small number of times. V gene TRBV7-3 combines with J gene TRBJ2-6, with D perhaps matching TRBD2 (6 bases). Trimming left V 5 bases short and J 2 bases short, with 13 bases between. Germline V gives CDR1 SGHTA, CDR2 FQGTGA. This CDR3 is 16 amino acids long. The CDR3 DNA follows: TGTGCCAGCAGCACCGGGAGAGGAGCTGGGGCCAACGTCCTGACTTTC. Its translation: CASSTGRGAGANVLTF.

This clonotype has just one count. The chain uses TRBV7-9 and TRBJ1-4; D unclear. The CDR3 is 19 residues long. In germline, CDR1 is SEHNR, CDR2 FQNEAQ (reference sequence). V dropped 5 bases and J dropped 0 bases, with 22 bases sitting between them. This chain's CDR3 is CASSGDFSWPHTTNEKLFF. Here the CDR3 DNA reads TGTGCCAGCAGCGGCGACTTTAGTTGGCCACATACAACTAATGAAAAACTGTTTTTT.